These 25 T cell receptor beta chains were all obtained from the same sample, sequenced in a study of cytomegalovirus exposure and HLA in healthy donors. PCR employed 60 Vbeta and 13 Jbeta primers. Sequencing used immunoSEQ multiplex PCR; TCRdb keeps in-frame clones, though not all of them. Among roughly 90,000 clones listed, about 90% were seen once. The sample taken for sequencing was PBMCs. Every receptor here comes from a man aged 18-30 years in good health and CMV-seronegative.

This clone was observed once. The V gene is TRBV13, the J gene TRBJ2-7; possible D gene TRBD1, 5 bases. Trimming cost V 5 bases and J 6 bases, with 20 bases left between them. This CDR3 comprises 15 residues. CDR1 is PRHDT and CDR2 is FYEKMQ in the germline V gene (reference sequence). This CDR3 is CASSPPGAGRGEQYF. The CDR3 nucleotides are TGTGCCAGCAGCCCCCCTGGGGCAGGGCGTGGCGAGCAGTACTTC.

The rearrangement joins TRBV5-5 to TRBJ2-7, with TRBD2 matching over 11 bases. CDR1 is SGHKS and CDR2 is YYEKEE in the germline V gene (reference sequence). CDR3 size: 14 residues. Trimming took 5 bases from V and 4 from J; bases not matched to a gene: 5. The chain's CDR3 is CASRIAGGLYEQYF. The CDR3 region has the DNA TGTGCCAGCAGAATAGCGGGAGGGCTATACGAGCAGTACTTC.

The gene calls are TRBV19 and TRBJ2-5, with a weak D call TRBD1 (5 bases). The CDR3 is made up of 17 amino acids. V dropped 1 base and J dropped 0 bases, with 15 bases sitting between them. Germline lookup yields CDR1 LNHDA and CDR2 SQIVND (reference sequence). The chain's CDR3 is CASSIGLTAEYQETQYF. CDR3 in DNA: TGTGCCAGTAGTATAGGGTTGACAGCCGAGTACCAAGAGACCCAGTACTTC.

In this sample, this clone turned up once. The rearrangement joins TRBV6-6 to TRBJ1-1, with 11 bases lining up with TRBD1. The CDR3 spans 15 residues. After removal of 2 bases from V and 4 bases from J, the junction contained 3 bases not matched to a gene. Germline V gives CDR1 MNHNY, CDR2 SVGAGI (reference sequence). CDR3 protein: CASSYVGTGGTEAFF. The CDR3 DNA sequence: TGTGCCAGCAGTTACGTAGGGACAGGGGGCACTGAAGCTTTCTTT.

The chain combines TRBV29-1 with TRBJ2-5; TRBD1 is a possible D gene (6 bases). V dropped 8 bases and J dropped 6 bases, with 16 bases sitting between them. Germline V gene sequence: CDR1 SQVTM, CDR2 ANQGSEA. This CDR3 region has 12 residues. The CDR3 region has the DNA TGCAGCATTTTGACAGGACCGAAGACCCAGTACTTC. Translation gives CSILTGPKTQYF.

The chain is built from TRBV28 and TRBJ2-6, with D possibly matching TRBD1 (6 bases). The germline gives CDR1 MDHEN, CDR2 SYDVKM. CDR3 size: 18 residues. V shed 0 bases and J shed 0 bases, with 12 bases lying between them. The CDR3 sequence: CASSLWGAGRSGANVLTF. DNA for the CDR3: TGTGCCAGCAGTTTATGGGGGGCAGGCCGCTCTGGGGCCAACGTCCTGACTTTC.

The V gene is TRBV5-1, the J gene TRBJ1-4; 12 nucleotides match TRBD1. The germline CDR1 and CDR2 sequences are SGHRS and YFSETQ. The CDR3 is 17 residues long. V dropped 3 bases and J dropped 8; count of bases not matched to a gene: 11. The CDR3 reads CASSSGTGGNPGEKLFF. The DNA of the CDR3 is TGCGCCAGCAGCTCCGGGACAGGGGGCAATCCGGGAGAAAAACTGTTTTTT.

The chain links TRBV5-4 to TRBJ1-2; D is unclear. Germline CDR1 is SGHNT and CDR2 is YYREEE (reference sequence). The CDR3 is 16 amino acids. Deletions cut 5 bases from V and 7 bases from J, with 24 bases between. Here the CDR3 DNA reads TGTGCCAGCAGACCGAGAGTAGAGATCTTAACTTCTGGCTACACCTTC. Protein: CASRPRVEILTSGYTF. The full variable domain, its missing parts supplied by reference TRBV5-4 and TRBJ1-2, is ETGVTQSPTHLIKTRGQQVTLRCSSQSGHNTVSWYQQALGQGPQFIFQYYREEENGRGNFPPRFSGLQFPNYSSELNVNALELDDSALYLCASRPRVEILTSGYTFGSGTRLTVV.

As to this clone: A junction end diverges from the germline sequence, so it may reflect a read error. The rearrangement links TRBV27 to TRBJ1-6, with a possible D match to TRBD1 (5 bases). The V gene's germline CDR1 is MNHEY and CDR2 SMNVEV (reference sequence). CDR3 length equals 13 residues. Written as DNA, the CDR3 is TGTGCCAGCAGTTTAGGGGGGGGTTCATCCCTCCACTTT. Amino acid sequence: CASSLGGGSSLHF.

This chain uses TRBV10-2 with TRBJ2-2, with a possible D match to TRBD1 (6 bases). Germline CDR1 reads WSHSY; CDR2 reads SAAADI. Trimming pared 8 bases from V and 7 bases from J, leaving 20 bases between. This CDR3 spans 15 amino acids. This CDR3 is CASRQGLARDGELFF. The CDR3 DNA reads as TGCGCCAGCCGGCAGGGGTTGGCTCGGGACGGGGAGCTGTTTTTT.

The V and J genes are TRBV4-2 and TRBJ2-7; D is perhaps TRBD1 (6 bases). The V end lost 0 bases, the J end lost 0 bases, and 12 bases lay between the germline ends. Germline-derived CDR1 and CDR2 are LGHNA and YNFKEQ. The CDR3 spans 16 residues. CDR3 sequence: CASSQETGHSSYEQYF. For the CDR3, the DNA is TGTGCCAGCAGCCAAGAGACAGGCCACAGCTCCTACGAGCAGTACTTC.

V and J are TRBV6-1 and TRBJ2-3, with 12 positions matching TRBD2. The junction had 4 bases not matched to a gene; V was cut back by 6 bases and J by 3 bases. The germline V gene encodes CDR1 MNHNS and CDR2 SASEGT. The CDR3 covers 15 residues. The CDR3 nucleotides read TGTGCCAGCAGGTCGGGGACTAGCGGGACAGATACGCAGTATTTT. Protein product: CASRSGTSGTDTQYF.

The rearrangement uses TRBV5-1 and TRBJ1-2; 12 nucleotides match TRBD1. J gave up 6 bases and V 4 bases, and 4 bases lay outside the gene matches. Germline V CDR1 and CDR2: SGHRS, YFSETQ. This CDR3 contains 14 residues. In nucleotides, the CDR3 is TGCGCCAGCAGCGTCGGGACAGGGGGCGATGGCTACACCTTC. Residues: CASSVGTGGDGYTF.

V gene TRBV19 combines with J gene TRBJ1-4; the D is unclear. This CDR3 has 22 amino acids. Germline V lookup: CDR1 LNHDA, CDR2 SQIVND (reference sequence). The V end was cut by 2 bases, the J end by 0 bases, with 28 bases between. The DNA of the CDR3 is TGTGCCAGTAGTATATACTGGAGGGATCATGGGTTAGGCTCTGCAACTAATGAAAAACTGTTTTTT. The encoded protein is CASSIYWRDHGLGSATNEKLFF.

This chain links TRBV14 with TRBJ2-2; 7 bases are a match to TRBD2. The CDR3 has 15 amino acids. In germline, CDR1 is SGHDN, CDR2 FVKESK. With 2 bases clipped from V and 5 bases from J, the junction kept 5 bases outside the gene matches. CDR3 in amino acids: CASSQSSGGTGELFF. In DNA form, the CDR3 reads TGTGCCAGCAGCCAATCTTCGGGAGGTACCGGGGAGCTGTTTTTT.

The chain combines TRBV10-3 with TRBJ2-1; 9 nucleotides match TRBD2. CDR1 is ENHRY, CDR2 SYGVKD, per germline. The CDR3 contains 14 residues. The V gene end was trimmed by 3 bases and the J gene end by 8 bases; junction bases not matched to a gene: 5. CDR3 amino acids: CAISEGGRADEQFF. As DNA, the CDR3 is TGTGCCATCAGTGAAGGCGGGAGGGCCGATGAGCAGTTCTTC.

This chain connects TRBV6-6 to TRBJ1-3, with 8 positions matching TRBD1. CDR1 and CDR2 from the germline V gene are MNHNY and SVGAGI (reference sequence). The CDR3 totals 15 residues. V lost 7 bases, J lost 3 bases, and 8 bases stayed unmatched. This chain's CDR3 is CASIPDRAGGNTIYF. The CDR3 DNA is TGTGCCAGCATCCCGGACAGGGCTGGTGGAAACACCATATATTTT.

V gene TRBV19 combines with J gene TRBJ2-7, with 10 bases aligning to TRBD1. CDR3 length equals 15 residues. J was trimmed by 0 bases and V by 6 bases; bases with no gene match: 5. Germline V gene sequence: CDR1 LNHDA, CDR2 SQIVND (reference sequence). The CDR3 spells CASSRDRGSSYEQYF. The CDR3 coding sequence is TGTGCCAGTAGCCGGGACAGGGGCAGCTCCTACGAGCAGTACTTC.

The chain is built from TRBV5-6 and TRBJ1-3, with D unresolved. In germline, CDR1 is SGHDT, CDR2 YYEEEE. V was clipped by 4 bases and J by 1 base, with 12 bases between them. The length of the CDR3 is 15 residues. CDR3 sequence reads: CASSPSGQSGNTIYF. CDR3 in DNA: TGTGCCAGCAGCCCCAGCGGGCAATCTGGAAACACCATATATTTT.

This clone was detected a few times. The chain carries TRBV2 and TRBJ2-3, with 7 bases identical to TRBD2. The germline gives CDR1 SNHLY, CDR2 FYNNEI. J was trimmed by 6 bases and V by 5 bases; bases with no gene match: 11. The CDR3 sequence is 15 residues long. The CDR3 loop is CASSYGGRAIDTQYF. CDR3 bases: TGTGCCAGCAGTTATGGGGGGAGGGCCATTGATACGCAGTATTTT.

V is TRBV7-9 and J is TRBJ2-5; 9 bases match TRBD2. The length of the CDR3 is 18 residues. Trimming cost V 5 bases and J 5 bases; bases outside gene matches: 18. CDR1 and CDR2 from the germline V gene are SEHNR and FQNEAQ (reference sequence). The CDR3 nucleotides read TGTGCCAGCAGCATAACCTCCTCGGGCGGGAGGGCCTGGGAGACCCAGTACTTC. Protein: CASSITSSGGRAWETQYF.

A remark on this clone: The junction and the germline gene differ at one end; a read error may be behind it. The chain is built from TRBV7-7 and TRBJ2-5; TRBD2 matches 9 bases. CDR3 length: 14 residues. Germline V CDR1 and CDR2: SSHAT, FNYEAQ (reference sequence). The CDR3 is CASSLREGRETQYF. In DNA, the CDR3 is TGTGCTAGCAGCTTGCGGGAGGGCCGGGAGACCCAGTACTTC.

Comment on this clone: The conserved phenylalanine or tryptophan normally closing the CDR3 is absent here, so this likely arose from a read error. The rearrangement links TRBV10-1 to TRBJ2-7; 12 bases line up with TRBD2. The germline V gene encodes CDR1 WNHNN and CDR2 SYGVQD (reference sequence). The CDR3 is made up of 13 amino acids. This CDR3 is CPWGGLAGYEQYL. DNA of the CDR3: TGCCCCTGGGGGGGACTAGCGGGTTACGAGCAGTACCTC.

The chain has TRBV6-4 and TRBJ2-1, with 7 bases that match TRBD2. Per germline, CDR1 MRHNA and CDR2 SNTAGT. This CDR3 has 15 residues. With V trimmed by 5 bases and J by 8 bases, 12 bases remained unmatched. DNA for the CDR3: TGTGCCAGCAGTCAAGCAGCGGGAAGAAGAGATGAGCAGTTCTTC. Translation gives CASSQAAGRRDEQFF.

The genes are TRBV7-8 and TRBJ2-1; possible D gene TRBD2, 5 bases. The CDR3 length is 17 residues. Germline V gene lookup returns CDR1 SGHVS and CDR2 FQNEAQ. Trimming left V 7 bases short and J 6 bases short, with 25 bases between. In nucleotides, the CDR3 is TGTGCCAGCACCCTCGGAATTACTAGGATGGCGCCCAATGAGCAGTTCTTC. This translates into CASTLGITRMAPNEQFF.